This paragraph reports one T cell receptor beta chain. Its antigen is still unknown. Base qualities are not at hand, and no much larger clone is one base apart. The collaborating institutions used their own protocols to collect whole blood in K2EDTA tubes. For TCRbeta analysis, collaborator samples were shipped as frozen whole blood, as isolated PBMCs, or as DNA extracted from either sample type. TCRbeta CDR3 regions were amplified from genomic DNA using the immunoSEQ Assay, a bias-controlled multiplex PCR. The authors' pipeline ran thus. The number of nucleated cells in each sample was estimated from the amplification of reference gene primers within the assay. Sequence reads were collapsed and filtered to measure the absolute abundance of every unique TCRbeta CDR3 rearrangement. Productive Simpson clonality was computed per sample as the square root of Simpson's diversity index over productive rearrangements. Drawn from immuneACCESS, this table holds only the in-frame rearrangements with V and J called that TCRdb kept. Clones are partly lost; checked studies trace under half to an unresolved V gene and leave the rest unexplained. The V and J calls and clone size come from that table; D and trimming were worked out from the DNA. This sample is represented by 55,000 to 85,000 clones; about nine tenths of them were singletons. Over 4% of the sample comes from the top ten.

The sample originates from a study of blood T cell repertoires in COVID-19 (dated by TCRdb to between 2020 and 2021). General notes on the study: Samples from collaborators originated in the United States, Italy and Spain and spanned both the acute and convalescent phases of COVID-19. The prospective study material was composed of cDNA or gDNA derived from T cells, B-cell-depleted T cells, or PBMCs. The dataset comprised deeply sampled blood TCRbeta repertoires from subjects exposed to, actively infected with, or recovered from COVID-19. The repertoires were released in a freely available public database intended as a resource for research on the immune response to SARS-CoV-2. Samples were obtained from the ongoing ImmuneRACE study (first 160 participants) and from about 1,300 subjects provided by 6 global collaborators. Nearly every sample came with metadata listing a de-identified subject ID, COVID-19 status, age in years and sex. Where HLA class I and class II types were available, the types were taken from metadata supplied by the sample provider, not from assay-based typing. On the study overall, not on this receptor specifically: How much clinical and demographic metadata was included differed by source and by participant, and the metadata was provided uncurated.

V loses 5 bases at its end and J loses 4 bases; junction bases beyond the gene matches: 7. Taken from cysteine to phenylalanine, the CDR3 has 15 residues. This entry keeps only the CDR3 DNA: 45 bases, framed from base 1. In the germline V gene (reference sequence), CDR1 corresponds to MNHEY and CDR2 to SMNVEV. The chain was built from TRBV27 and TRBJ2-2, with 7 middle bases fitting TRBD1. Sequences were obtained from peripheral blood. The source of this sequence is a woman between 18 and 30 years old with acute or convalescent COVID-19. The base sequence is TGTGCCAGCAGTCCCAGGGACAGCACCACCGGGGAGCTGTTTTTT. It specifies CASSPRDSTTGELFF.